This TCR beta chain was recovered during a study of blood T cell repertoires in COVID-19. Study as a whole: Samples representing acute and convalescent COVID-19 were sourced from the United States, Italy and Spain. In each case, the material was cDNA or gDNA derived from T cells, B-cell-depleted T cells, or PBMCs.

As processed by the authors: Amplification of reference gene primers was used by the study to estimate nucleated cell counts. Assay used: immunoSEQ multiplex PCR; TCRdb lists only in-frame clones, some missing. V, J and clone size were drawn from that table, and D and trimming were deduced from the DNA. The table lists approximately 190,000 clones, around 84% of them singletons. The CDR3 is 15 amino acids. The junction had 11 bases not matched to a gene; V was cut back by 6 bases and J by 6 bases. Germline lookup yields CDR1 MNHEY and CDR2 SVGAGI. This chain uses TRBV6-5 with TRBJ2-3; 8 nucleotides align to TRBD2. The sequenced sample consisted of peripheral blood. This TCR was recovered from an elderly man with acute or convalescent COVID-19. CDR3 bases: TGTGCCAGCAGCCCCCGGGGGGGCGTCAGGGATACGCAGTATTTT. Its protein is CASSPRGGVRDTQYF.